This T cell receptor (beta chain) appears in the sequencing data of a study of regulatory T cells in long-lasting Graves disease. The overall study: Persistent cases took antithyroid drugs over 5 years and stayed TSH receptor antibody positive.

Time point in this sample: persistent/refractory GD, antithyroid drugs over 5 years with positive TRAb. RNA isolated from PBMCs was used to make the TCR library. Trimming removed 2 bases from V and 10 bases from J, with 20 bases in between. The CDR3 is 15 residues long. Germline V gene data show CDR1 as LGHDT and CDR2 as YNNKEL (reference sequence). Study-level results: Persistent disease favored TRBV28, TRBJ1-2 and TRBJ2-5. Limited samples may have lowered accuracy.

As concerns this clonotype: The antigen is undetermined.

CDR3 regions were amplified by Arm-PCR using iRepertoire HTBI primers to build TCR beta libraries. TCRdb itself ran the multiplex PCR reads through MiXCR, one entry per CDR3 protein. The sample records roughly 450,000 distinct CDR3 sequences, about a quarter being singletons. This clonotype originated in a female donor with Graves disease. J is TRBJ1-1 and V is TRBV3-1; D gene ambiguous. Material: peripheral blood mononuclear cells (PBMCs), obtained when the disease was refractory, from a patient treated with antithyroid drugs. The CDR3 nucleotides read TGTGCCAGCAGCCAAAGGAGACCGCCCTTGGCAGGAGCTTTCTTT. Protein sequence: CASSQRRPPLAGAFF.